These T cell receptor beta chains were read from a single sample in a study of blood T cell repertoires in COVID-19. Repertoires were generated with immunoSEQ multiplex PCR, while TCRdb's copy carries only in-frame clones and drops some. Of about 150,000 clones listed, roughly 79% were seen once; the top ten hold over 8.5%. What was sequenced was peripheral blood. The receptors stem from a man aged 45-65 years with active or convalescent COVID-19. Both conserved end residues are part of each CDR3. The D gene is left open where the match is weak. Expanded clones get a size class; other rows say once, few or many, or leave the size out.

CASSFISGSEAFF	TGTGCCAGCAGCTTCATCTCAGGGTCTGAAGCTTTCTTT	.	TRBV5-6	.	TRBJ1-1
CASSQGLAGSGSYNEQFF	TGTGCCAGCAGTCAAGGACTAGCGGGATCGGGGAGTTACAATGAGCAGTTCTTC	TRBD2	TRBV28	.	TRBJ2-1
CASSLDRGNQPQHF	TGTGCCAGCAGCCTTGACAGGGGCAATCAGCCCCAGCATTTT	TRBD1	TRBV27	.	TRBJ1-5
CASSLRTGSNSPLHF	TGTGCCAGCAGCCTCCGGACAGGATCGAATTCACCCCTCCACTTT	TRBD1	TRBV11-3	.	TRBJ1-6
CASSVHWGTGTDTQYF	TGTGCCAGCAGTGTCCATTGGGGGACAGGCACAGATACGCAGTATTTT	TRBD1	TRBV6-1	few	TRBJ2-3
CASSRQVANTEAFF	TGTGCCAGCAGCCGACAGGTGGCGAACACTGAAGCTTTCTTT	.	TRBV27	.	TRBJ1-1
CASVPSSLAEAFF	TGTGCCAGCGTCCCGTCCAGTCTCGCAGAAGCTTTCTTT	.	TRBV27	.	TRBJ1-1
CASSVDRDSGYEQYF	TGTGCCAGCAGCGTAGATCGAGACTCGGGCTACGAGCAGTACTTC	.	TRBV9	.	TRBJ2-7
CASGTEVYRDTEAFF	TGTGCCAGCGGAACCGAGGTCTACAGGGACACTGAAGCTTTCTTT	.	TRBV27	.	TRBJ1-1
CASSFRQGIGQPQHF	TGTGCCAGCAGTTTCCGACAGGGGATTGGGCAGCCCCAGCATTTT	TRBD1	TRBV27	.	TRBJ1-5
CASSFRGMGANVLTF	TGTGCCAGCAGTTTTAGGGGGATGGGGGCCAACGTCCTGACTTTC	.	TRBV28	.	TRBJ2-6
CASSSGTGTFETQYF	TGTGCCAGCAGCTCCGGGACAGGAACCTTTGAGACCCAGTACTTC	TRBD1	TRBV11-3	.	TRBJ2-5
CASSQREGGYNEQFF	TGCGCCAGCAGCCAGCGGGAGGGAGGTTACAATGAGCAGTTCTTC	TRBD2	TRBV4-1	.	TRBJ2-1
CASSSSSGLAGDWYIGELFF	TGTGCCAGCAGTTCTTCCTCGGGACTAGCGGGAGATTGGTATATCGGGGAGCTGTTTTTT	TRBD2	TRBV28	.	TRBJ2-2
CASSDRGQLIRGRLGYTF	TGTGCCAGCAGTGATCGAGGACAGCTTATTCGGGGCCGACTTGGCTACACCTTC	.	TRBV6-1	.	TRBJ1-2
CASSYSQGGNTGELFF	TGTGCCAGCAGTTACTCACAGGGGGGCAACACCGGGGAGCTGTTTTTT	TRBD1	TRBV6-5	.	TRBJ2-2
CASRGGLAGAYEQYF	TGTGCCAGCAGGGGGGGACTAGCGGGAGCGTACGAGCAGTACTTC	TRBD2	TRBV28	.	TRBJ2-7
CASSYSSTGYYSPLHF	TGTGCCAGCAGTTACTCGTCGACAGGTTATTATTCACCCCTCCACTTT	.	TRBV6-5	.	TRBJ1-6
CASRDYGAGETQYF	TGTGCCAGCAGGGACTACGGGGCCGGGGAGACCCAGTACTTC	.	TRBV2	.	TRBJ2-5
CASSLRVDTQYF	TGTGCCAGCAGCTTACGGGTTGATACGCAGTATTTT	.	TRBV13	.	TRBJ2-3
CASSLVGSGRAWQFF	TGTGCCAGCAGCTTAGTGGGTAGCGGGAGGGCTTGGCAGTTCTTC	TRBD2	TRBV11-2	.	TRBJ2-1
CASRGTGYEQYF	TGTGCCAGCAGGGGGACAGGGTACGAGCAGTACTTC	TRBD1	TRBV9	.	TRBJ2-7
CASSFGPQGLARPEQYF	TGTGCCAGCAGTTTCGGACCTCAGGGACTCGCTCGCCCCGAGCAGTACTTC	.	TRBV28	.	TRBJ2-7
CASSPGGLGGNTEAFF	TGTGCCAGCAGCCCAGGAGGACTGGGAGGAAACACTGAAGCTTTCTTT	.	TRBV9	few	TRBJ1-1
CASSLGGGATGELFF	TGTGCCAGCAGCTTAGGGGGCGGGGCCACCGGGGAGCTGTTTTTT	.	TRBV7-6	.	TRBJ2-2
CAWNGGTGELFF	TGTGCCTGGAACGGCGGAACCGGGGAGCTGTTTTTT	.	TRBV30	.	TRBJ2-2
CASSQASGRAVEQFF	TGTGCCAGCAGCCAAGCCAGCGGGAGGGCTGTTGAGCAGTTCTTC	TRBD2	TRBV4-2	.	TRBJ2-1
CASSRDTRYEQYF	TGTGCCAGTAGCCGGGACACCCGATACGAGCAGTACTTC	.	TRBV19	.	TRBJ2-7
CASSVQGLVTDTQYF	TGCGCCAGCAGCGTACAGGGGCTAGTCACAGATACGCAGTATTTT	TRBD1	TRBV5-1	many	TRBJ2-3
CASRLTSGSYEQYF	TGCGCCAGCAGATTGACTAGCGGGAGTTACGAGCAGTACTTC	TRBD2	TRBV5-1	.	TRBJ2-7
CASSPVMAGQATNEKLFF	TGTGCCAGCTCACCAGTCATGGCAGGCCAAGCAACTAATGAAAAACTGTTTTTT	.	TRBV18	few	TRBJ1-4
CASSPLGVAGADTQYF	TGTGCCAGCAGCCCTCTGGGGGTAGCGGGAGCAGATACGCAGTATTTT	TRBD2	TRBV7-7	.	TRBJ2-3
CTSSHTQGRADGYTF	TGCACCAGCAGCCATACGCAGGGAAGGGCAGATGGCTACACCTTC	.	TRBV1	.	TRBJ1-2
CASSLSAGGSYEQYF	TGTGCCAGCAGTTTATCAGCGGGGGGCTCCTACGAGCAGTACTTC	TRBD2	TRBV27	.	TRBJ2-7
CASKVFLGGGDTEAFF	TGTGCCAGCAAAGTTTTTCTGGGAGGGGGTGACACTGAAGCTTTCTTT	.	TRBV5-8	.	TRBJ1-1
CATSASGTGSYEQYF	TGTGCCACCAGTGCCTCCGGGACAGGCTCCTACGAGCAGTACTTC	TRBD1	TRBV24-1	.	TRBJ2-7
CASSGAGGFVDTQYF	TGTGCCAGCAGTGGGGCGGGAGGATTTGTAGATACGCAGTATTTT	TRBD2	TRBV2	.	TRBJ2-3
CASSFLGSTNEKLFF	TGTGCCAGCAGTTTCCTCGGGTCAACTAATGAAAAACTGTTTTTT	.	TRBV28	few	TRBJ1-4
CASSPPKLDGETQYF	TGTGCCAGCTCACCACCGAAACTAGATGGGGAGACCCAGTACTTC	.	TRBV18	.	TRBJ2-5
CASSQDSPSGSTSDTQYF	TGTGCCAGCAGCCAAGATTCTCCTAGCGGGAGTACATCAGATACGCAGTATTTT	TRBD2	TRBV4-2	.	TRBJ2-3
CASSYSGTGRFHGYTF	TGTGCCAGCAGTTACTCCGGGACAGGAAGATTTCATGGCTACACCTTC	TRBD1	TRBV6-5	.	TRBJ1-2
CASSPQRGTEETQYF	TGTGCCAGCTCACCGCAGAGAGGGACTGAAGAGACCCAGTACTTC	.	TRBV18	.	TRBJ2-5